Shown below are 20 T cell receptor beta chains from a single sample sequenced in a study of tumor-infiltrating lymphocytes in primary liver carcinoma. With a constant-region primer, TCR beta cDNA was made from 450 to 650 ng of total RNA. Amplification in three nested multiplex PCR rounds with slightly modified ARM-PCR gave rise to TCR beta libraries. Forward primers for TRBV1-TRBV30 and a C-beta reverse primer served the first two PCR rounds, at around 11 cycles each. TCRdb recomputed calls from the multiplex PCR reads with MiXCR, one row per CDR3 protein. The repertoire holds approximately 30,000 distinct CDR3 sequences, roughly 78% seen once, with about 30% in the top ten. Both RNA and DNA were isolated together from around 20-30 mg of bulk tissue that had not been sorted. Specimen: liver tumor tissue from sampling region 3. As for subset: tumor region T3, left-lateral pole. These receptor sequences come from a woman in her 30s with primary liver carcinoma and hepatitis B virus infection.

This clonotype has a handful of counts. This chain uses TRBV4-1 with TRBJ1-1; D remains unclear. Between the trimmed V and J ends, which lost 2 bases and 11 bases, there was a span of 15 bases. This CDR3 has 13 residues. CDR1 is MGHRA, CDR2 YSYEKL, per germline. CDR3 protein: CASSQLLLVSAFF. The DNA for the CDR3 is TGCGCCAGCAGCCAACTTCTGTTAGTTAGTGCTTTCTTT.

This clonotype was recorded at least ten times. A clone one base away is much larger, so this may be a read error. The missing conserved phenylalanine or tryptophan at the end of this CDR3 makes a read error likely. The V call is TRBV6-5, the J call TRBJ1-6; unclear D gene. Germline lookup yields CDR1 MNHEY and CDR2 SVGAGI. The CDR3 spans 13 residues. V shed 5 bases and J shed 0 bases, with 2 bases lying between them. CDR3 coding DNA: TGTGCCAGCAGTGTCTCCTATAATTCACCCCTCCACTCT. Translated: CASSVSYNSPLHS.

With regard to this clonotype: The CDR3 carries no conserved terminal phenylalanine or tryptophan, so it likely arises from a read error. This chain uses TRBV4-3 with TRBJ2-5, with 14 nucleotides matching TRBD2. The CDR3 spans 16 residues. Germline CDR1 reads LGHNA; CDR2 reads YSLEER. V lost 7 bases to trimming and J lost 5 bases; unmatched junction nucleotides: 9. The DNA for the CDR3 is TGCGCCAGCAATCAAGGGACTAGCGGGAGAACGGAGACCCAGTACATC. Protein: CASNQGTSGRTETQYI.

With respect to this clonotype: An end of the junction differs from the germline gene, which may be a read error. The chain combines TRBV30 with TRBJ2-1, with D perhaps matching TRBD1 (6 bases). This CDR3 spans 14 amino acids. Germline V lookup: CDR1 GTSNPN, CDR2 SVGIG (reference sequence). The CDR3 sequence is CAWTQGFFYIEQFF. The CDR3 DNA reads TGTGCCTGGACCCAGGGGTTCTTTTACATTGAACAGTTCTTT.

Many counts were recorded for this clonotype. The CDR3 bases are TGTGCCAGCAGCTTAATTCGCGGGACTAAAAATTCACCCCTCCACTTT. It translates to CASSLIRGTKNSPLHF. The chain employs TRBV11-2 and TRBJ1-6; weak D call: TRBD1 (5 bases). V was trimmed by 2 bases and J by 7 bases, leaving 15 bases between them. The CDR3 totals 16 residues. CDR1 and CDR2 from the germline V gene are SGHAT and FQNNGV.

The V and J genes are TRBV11-2 and TRBJ1-1; possible D gene TRBD1, 6 bases. Germline V CDR1 and CDR2: SGHAT, FQNNGV. The V gene lost 7 bases and the J gene lost 5 bases, with 17 bases spanning the gap. The CDR3 is made up of 14 amino acids. This CDR3 reads CASIYIGGRTEAFF. Written as DNA, the CDR3 is TGTGCCAGCATATATATAGGGGGGAGGACTGAAGCTTTCTTT.

Turning to this clonotype: As the CDR3 is not closed by the conserved phenylalanine or tryptophan, this likely results from a read error. The chain uses TRBV6-5 and TRBJ2-7, with D tentatively TRBD1 (6 bases). This CDR3 has 15 residues. CDR1 is MNHEY, CDR2 SVGAGI, per germline. As DNA, the CDR3 is TGTGCAAGCAGTTACAAGGACAGCAGCTCATACGAGCAGTACTCC. Its protein product is CASSYKDSSSYEQYS.

The rearrangement uses TRBV29-1 and TRBJ1-2; D unclear. From germline, CDR1 is SQVTM and CDR2 ANQGSEA. The CDR3 runs 12 residues. The CDR3 region is CNFVHWGGGYTF. The CDR3 DNA is TGCAACTTCGTCCATTGGGGTGGCGGCTACACCTTC.

This clonotype has more than one count but fewer than ten. A read error is possible here, since a much larger clone lies one base away. This chain joins TRBV11-2 and TRBJ2-1; 10 positions match TRBD1. Per the germline V gene, CDR1 is SGHAT and CDR2 is FQNNGV. There are 16 residues in the CDR3. DNA of the CDR3: TGTGCCAGCAGCGCTTTAGGGACAGGGGCCCACAATGAGCAGATCTTC. Translated: CASSALGTGAHNEQIF.

This chain connects TRBV6-5 to TRBJ2-5, with a possible D match to TRBD1 (6 bases). CDR1 and CDR2 from the germline V gene are MNHEY and SVGAGI. Trimming took off 5 bases at V and 7 bases at J, with 14 bases between the two ends. The CDR3 runs 13 residues. The CDR3 sequence: CASSIDRRPTQYF. As DNA, the CDR3 is TGTGCCAGCAGTATCGACAGGAGGCCGACCCAGTACTTC.

A remark on this clonotype: The junction does not match germline at one end; this may be a read error. The V gene is TRBV11-2, the J gene TRBJ2-7; weak D call: TRBD1 (6 bases). The CDR3 contains 14 residues. Germline CDR1 SGHAT, CDR2 FQNNGV. CDR3 sequence: CASSLVRGFGEQYF. The CDR3 nucleotides read TGTGCTAGCAGCTTAGTGAGGGGGTTTGGCGAGCAGTACTTC.

With regard to this clonotype: The CDR3 ends on some other residue instead of the conserved phenylalanine or tryptophan, so this is likely a read error. The J gene is TRBJ1-2, the V gene TRBV5-4; D may be TRBD1 (5 bases). Germline CDR1 SGHNT, CDR2 YYREEE (reference sequence). The CDR3 is 13 residues long. The CDR3 spells CAISTQGMGGYTY. For the CDR3, the DNA is TGTGCCATCAGCACCCAGGGAATGGGGGGCTACACCTAC.

This clonotype was observed a handful of times. Mismatch with germline at one junction end may stem from a read error. The chain employs TRBV11-2 and TRBJ2-2; D may be TRBD2 (5 bases). The CDR3 runs 15 residues. Germline assignment: CDR1 SGHAT and CDR2 FQNNGV. The CDR3 here is CASIPPQGPTGKLFF. The CDR3 DNA reads TGTGCCAGCATCCCTCCGCAAGGACCGACCGGGAAGCTGTTTTTT.

Of note for this clonotype: The junction and the germline gene differ at one end; a read error may be behind it. The chain joins TRBV11-2 to TRBJ1-1, with TRBD1 identical over 11 bases. CDR1 SGHAT and CDR2 FQNNGV come from the germline V gene. The CDR3 sequence is 20 residues long. CDR3 amino acids: CASSALDRGRKRCSNTETFF. For the CDR3, the DNA is TGTGCCAGCAGCGCTCTGGACAGGGGGCGCAAGAGGTGTAGTAACACTGAAACTTTCTTT.

In the case of this clonotype: This CDR3 is missing its conserved last phenylalanine or tryptophan, likely due to a read error. The genes are TRBV11-2 and TRBJ1-1; 8 bases match TRBD1. The CDR3 consists of 14 residues. The V segment lost 10 bases and the J segment 7 bases; nucleotides outside the gene matches: 14. Looked up from germline, CDR1 is SGHAT and CDR2 is FQNNGV. CDR3 nucleotide sequence: TGTGCCAACAGGACCCTAGGACAGGGCGGTGAAGCTTTCATT. Translation gives CANRTLGQGGEAFI.

This sequence joins TRBV5-8 and TRBJ2-7; D not certain. The CDR3 contains 14 residues. V shed 0 bases and J shed 3 bases, with 10 bases lying between them. Germline loops: CDR1 SGHTS, CDR2 YDEGEE. The CDR3 here is CASSLEVVGYEQYF. DNA for the CDR3: TGTGCCAGCAGCTTGGAAGTAGTAGGCTACGAGCAGTACTTC.

This clonotype appeared once. The rearrangement joins TRBV30 to TRBJ2-7; D possibly matches TRBD1 or TRBD2 (5 bases each). The CDR3 extends over 14 amino acids. V was pared by 4 bases and J by 5 bases, with 18 bases between. In germline, CDR1 is GTSNPN, CDR2 SVGIG (reference sequence). The CDR3 is CAWIRTGPPHEQYF. The CDR3, as DNA: TGTGCCTGGATCAGGACGGGGCCCCCCCACGAGCAGTACTTC.

The rearrangement links TRBV11-2 to TRBJ2-7, with D perhaps TRBD1 or TRBD2 (6 bases each). In germline, CDR1 is SGHAT, CDR2 FQNNGV. The CDR3 contains 16 residues. CDR3 DNA sequence: TGTGCGACCAGCTTAGCGTCGGGGGCAGGAGGCTACGAGCAGTACTTC. The encoded protein is CATSLASGAGGYEQYF. Using reference TRBV11-2 and TRBJ2-7 for the parts outside the CDR3, the full variable domain is EAGVAQSPRYKIIEKRQSVAFWCNPISGHATLYWYQQILGQGPKLLIQFQNNGVVDDSQLPKDRFSAERLKGVDSTLKIQPAKLEDSAVYLCATSLASGAGGYEQYFGPGTRLTVT.

Regarding this clonotype: An end of the junction differs from the germline gene, which may be a read error. This chain joins TRBV11-2 and TRBJ2-1; 8 bases align to TRBD2. CDR1 and CDR2 (germline): SGHAT, FQNNGV. The CDR3 covers 16 residues. The CDR3: CATSTSHAGGYNEQFF. The CDR3 bases are TGTGCCACCAGCACCTCTCATGCGGGAGGATACAATGAGCAGTTCTTC.

As to this clonotype: The CDR3 carries no conserved terminal phenylalanine or tryptophan, so it likely arises from a read error. The chain recombines TRBV13 with TRBJ1-1; the match to TRBD1 covers 10 bases. CDR3 length equals 14 residues. Per germline, CDR1 PRHDT and CDR2 FYEKMQ (reference sequence). Trimming took 10 bases from V and 2 from J; bases not matched to a gene: 7. The CDR3 loop reads CANRTGGANTEAFL. CDR3 DNA: TGTGCCAATAGGACAGGGGGTGCAAACACTGAAGCTTTCCTT.